This paragraph reports one T cell receptor (beta chain). TCRdb keeps only in-frame clones here, not all; method: immunoSEQ multiplex PCR. This sample has 160,000 or so clones, with 85% to 90% found just once. The data derive from a study of T cell responses to AZD1222 COVID-19 vaccine. V was cut by 3 bases and J by 5 bases, with 10 bases left in between. The germline gives CDR1 MDHEN, CDR2 SYDVKM. The CDR3 covers 13 residues. The V call is TRBV28, the J call TRBJ1-2, with D possibly matching TRBD1 (5 bases). The sample here was peripheral blood, taken on day 0 of AZD1222 vaccination. This TCR came from an adult in good health. CDR3 region: CASSFRGGYGYTF. Written as DNA, the CDR3 is TGTGCCAGCAGTTTTCGGGGGGGTTATGGCTACACCTTC.